This T cell receptor (beta chain) was identified during a study of blood T cell repertoires in COVID-19. Study-wide context: Acute-phase and convalescent COVID-19 samples originated in the United States, Italy and Spain. From T cells, B-cell-depleted T cells, or PBMCs came the material, which was cDNA or gDNA.

This clone was detected a few times. CDR1 is LGHNA and CDR2 is YNFKEQ in the germline V gene. Trimming cost V 4 bases and J 8 bases, with 12 bases left between them. The CDR3 runs to 13 residues. Original data processing: How many nucleated cells were present was estimated from reference gene primer amplification. Sequencing used immunoSEQ multiplex PCR; TCRdb keeps in-frame clones, though not all of them. D and trimming come from the DNA, and the V and J calls and clone size come from that table. The sample includes approximately 240,000 clones, around 84% of them seen just once. This chain links TRBV4-2 with TRBJ2-1; tentatively, D is TRBD1 (6 bases). This receptor was identified in a woman aged 60-70 years who had recovered from COVID-19. The sample comprised peripheral blood. The CDR3 DNA sequence: TGTGCCAGCAGCCGAATACAGGGTTATGAGCAGTTCTTC. This codes for CASSRIQGYEQFF.